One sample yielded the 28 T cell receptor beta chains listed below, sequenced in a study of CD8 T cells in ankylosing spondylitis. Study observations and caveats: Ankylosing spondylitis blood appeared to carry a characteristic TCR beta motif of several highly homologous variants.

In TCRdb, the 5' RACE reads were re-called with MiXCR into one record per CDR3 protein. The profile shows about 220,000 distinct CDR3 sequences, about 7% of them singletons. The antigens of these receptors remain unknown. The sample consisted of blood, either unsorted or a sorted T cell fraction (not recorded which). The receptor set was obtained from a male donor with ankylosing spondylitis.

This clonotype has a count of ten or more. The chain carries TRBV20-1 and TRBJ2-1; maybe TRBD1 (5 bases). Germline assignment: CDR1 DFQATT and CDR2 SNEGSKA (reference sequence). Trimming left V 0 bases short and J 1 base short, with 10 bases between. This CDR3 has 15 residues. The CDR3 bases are TGCAGTGCTAGAGATTACAGGACGTCCTACAATGAGCAGTTCTTC. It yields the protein CSARDYRTSYNEQFF.

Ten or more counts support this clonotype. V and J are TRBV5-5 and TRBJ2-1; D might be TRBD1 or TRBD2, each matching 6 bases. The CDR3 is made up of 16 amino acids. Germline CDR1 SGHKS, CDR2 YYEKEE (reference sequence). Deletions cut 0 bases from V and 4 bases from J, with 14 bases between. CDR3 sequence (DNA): TGTGCCAGCAGCTTGGGAGGGGGGCCACTTTACAATGAGCAGTTCTTC. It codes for CASSLGGGPLYNEQFF.

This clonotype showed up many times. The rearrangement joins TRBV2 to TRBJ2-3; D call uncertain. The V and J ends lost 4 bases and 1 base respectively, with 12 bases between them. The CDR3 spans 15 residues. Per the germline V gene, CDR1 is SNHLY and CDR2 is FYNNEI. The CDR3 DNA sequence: TGTGCCAGCAGTGTACGAGGCCTTGGCACAGATACGCAGTATTTT. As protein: CASSVRGLGTDTQYF.

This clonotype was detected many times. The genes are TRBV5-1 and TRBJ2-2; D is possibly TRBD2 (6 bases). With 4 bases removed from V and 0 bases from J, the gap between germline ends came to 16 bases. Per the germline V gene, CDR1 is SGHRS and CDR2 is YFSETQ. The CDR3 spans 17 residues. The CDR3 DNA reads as TGCGCCAGCAGCGGCCTACACCGGGAGACGAACACCGGGGAGCTGTTTTTT. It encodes CASSGLHRETNTGELFF. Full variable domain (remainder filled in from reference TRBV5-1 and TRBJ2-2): KAGVTQTPRYLIKTRGQQVTLSCSPISGHRSVSWYQQTPGQGLQFLFEYFSETQRNKGNFPGRFSGRQFSNSRSEMNVSTLELGDSALYLCASSGLHRETNTGELFFGEGSRLTVL.

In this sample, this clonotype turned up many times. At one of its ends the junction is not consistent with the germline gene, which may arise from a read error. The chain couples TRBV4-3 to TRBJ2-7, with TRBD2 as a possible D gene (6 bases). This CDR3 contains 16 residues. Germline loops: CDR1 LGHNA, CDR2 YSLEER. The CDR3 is CASSEDRAGSSYEQYF. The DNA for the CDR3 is TGCGCCAGCAGCGAAGATCGGGCGGGGAGCTCCTACGAGCAGTACTTC.

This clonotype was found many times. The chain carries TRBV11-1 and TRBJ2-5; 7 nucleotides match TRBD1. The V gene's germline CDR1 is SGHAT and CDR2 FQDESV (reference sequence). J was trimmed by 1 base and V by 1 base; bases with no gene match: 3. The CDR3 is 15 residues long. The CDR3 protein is CASSLEGASQETQYF. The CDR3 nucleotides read TGTGCCAGCAGCTTAGAGGGGGCGAGCCAAGAGACCCAGTACTTC. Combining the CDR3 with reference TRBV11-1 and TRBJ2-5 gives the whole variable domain EAEVAQSPRYKITEKSQAVAFWCDPISGHATLYWYRQILGQGPELLVQFQDESVVDDSQLPKDRFSAERLKGVDSTLKIQPAELGDSAMYLCASSLEGASQETQYFGPGTRLLVL.

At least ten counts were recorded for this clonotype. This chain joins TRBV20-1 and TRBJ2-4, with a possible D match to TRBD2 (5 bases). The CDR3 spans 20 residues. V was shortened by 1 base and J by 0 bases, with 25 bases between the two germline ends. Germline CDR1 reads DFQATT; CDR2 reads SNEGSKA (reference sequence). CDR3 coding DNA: TGCAGTGCTAGAGGAAGGCCGGACTTTCCAAGGATACTAGCCAAAAACATTCAGTACTTC. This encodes CSARGRPDFPRILAKNIQYF.

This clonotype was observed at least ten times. CDR3: CASREGGGGNQPQHF. CDR3 sequence (DNA): TGTGCCAGCAGGGAGGGGGGCGGTGGCAATCAGCCCCAGCATTTT. The chain links TRBV2 to TRBJ1-5; perhaps TRBD1 as D (6 bases). The CDR3 is 15 amino acids. Deletions cut 6 bases from V and 2 bases from J, with 14 bases between. Per the germline V gene, CDR1 is SNHLY and CDR2 is FYNNEI.

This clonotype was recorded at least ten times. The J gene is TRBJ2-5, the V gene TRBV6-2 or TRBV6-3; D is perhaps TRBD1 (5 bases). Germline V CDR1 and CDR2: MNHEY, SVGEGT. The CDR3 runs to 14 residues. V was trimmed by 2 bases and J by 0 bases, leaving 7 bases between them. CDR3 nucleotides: TGTGCCAGCAGTTACGCGACAGACCAAGAGACCCAGTACTTC. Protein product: CASSYATDQETQYF.

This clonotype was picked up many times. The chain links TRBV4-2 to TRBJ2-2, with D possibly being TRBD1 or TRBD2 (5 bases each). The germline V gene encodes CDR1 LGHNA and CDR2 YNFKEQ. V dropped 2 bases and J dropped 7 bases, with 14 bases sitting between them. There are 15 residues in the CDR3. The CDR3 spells CASSQSPDSGGELFF. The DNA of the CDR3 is TGTGCCAGCAGCCAATCCCCCGACAGCGGCGGGGAGCTGTTTTTT.

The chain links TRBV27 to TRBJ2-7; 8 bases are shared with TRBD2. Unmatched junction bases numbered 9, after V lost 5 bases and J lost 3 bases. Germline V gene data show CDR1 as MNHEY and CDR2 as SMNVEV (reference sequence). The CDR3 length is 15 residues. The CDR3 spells CASSTRTSQYYEQYF. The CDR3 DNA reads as TGTGCCAGCAGTACTCGGACTAGCCAGTACTACGAGCAGTACTTC.

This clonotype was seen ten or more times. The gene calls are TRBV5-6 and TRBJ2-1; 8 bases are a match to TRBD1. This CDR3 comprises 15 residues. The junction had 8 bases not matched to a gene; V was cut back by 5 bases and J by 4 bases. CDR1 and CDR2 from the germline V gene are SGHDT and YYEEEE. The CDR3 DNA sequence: TGTGCCAGCAGTCCTGGACAGGGTCGGTACAATGAGCAGTTCTTC. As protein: CASSPGQGRYNEQFF.

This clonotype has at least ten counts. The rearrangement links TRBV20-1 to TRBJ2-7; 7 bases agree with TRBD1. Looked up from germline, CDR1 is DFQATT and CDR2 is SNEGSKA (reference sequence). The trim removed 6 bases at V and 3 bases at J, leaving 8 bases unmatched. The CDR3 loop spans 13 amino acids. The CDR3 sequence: CSAPTGRLYEQYF. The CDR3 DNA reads TGCAGTGCCCCGACAGGGCGACTCTACGAGCAGTACTTC.

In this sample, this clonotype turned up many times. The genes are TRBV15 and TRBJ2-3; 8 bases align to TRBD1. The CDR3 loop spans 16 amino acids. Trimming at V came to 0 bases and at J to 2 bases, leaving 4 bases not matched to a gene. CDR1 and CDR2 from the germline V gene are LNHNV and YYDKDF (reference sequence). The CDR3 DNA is TGTGCCACCAGCAGAGATTGGACAGGGAACACAGATACGCAGTATTTT. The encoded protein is CATSRDWTGNTDTQYF.

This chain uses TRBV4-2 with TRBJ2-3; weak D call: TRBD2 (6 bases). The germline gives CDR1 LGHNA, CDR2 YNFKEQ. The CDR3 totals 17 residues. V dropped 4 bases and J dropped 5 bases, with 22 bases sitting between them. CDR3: CASSLGFEGPGRDTQYF. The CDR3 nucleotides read TGTGCCAGCAGCCTAGGTTTCGAGGGCCCCGGGAGAGATACGCAGTATTTT.

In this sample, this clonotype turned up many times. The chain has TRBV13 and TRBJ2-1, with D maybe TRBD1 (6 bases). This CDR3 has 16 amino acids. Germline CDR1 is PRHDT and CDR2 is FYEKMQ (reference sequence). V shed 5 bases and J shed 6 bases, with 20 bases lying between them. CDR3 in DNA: TGTGCCAGCAGCCCCCAGACAGGAAGCTTTGGCAATGAGCAGTTCTTC. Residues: CASSPQTGSFGNEQFF.

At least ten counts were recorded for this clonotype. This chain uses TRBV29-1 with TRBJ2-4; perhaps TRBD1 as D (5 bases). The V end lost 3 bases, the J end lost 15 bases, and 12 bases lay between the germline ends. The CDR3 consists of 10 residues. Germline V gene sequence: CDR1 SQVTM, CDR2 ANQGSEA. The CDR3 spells CSVEKGEMYF. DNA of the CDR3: TGCAGCGTTGAGAAAGGGGAAATGTACTTC.

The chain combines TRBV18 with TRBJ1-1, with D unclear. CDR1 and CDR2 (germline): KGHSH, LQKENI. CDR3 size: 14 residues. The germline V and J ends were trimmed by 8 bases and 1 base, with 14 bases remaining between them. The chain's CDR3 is CASASGRRNTEAFF. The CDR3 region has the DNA TGTGCCAGCGCGAGTGGGCGAAGGAACACTGAAGCTTTCTTT. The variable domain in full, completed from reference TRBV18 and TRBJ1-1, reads NAGVMQNPRHLVRRRGQEARLRCSPMKGHSHVYWYRQLPEEGLKFMVYLQKENIIDESGMPKERFSAEFPKEGPSILRIQQVVRGDSAAYFCASASGRRNTEAFFGQGTRLTVV.

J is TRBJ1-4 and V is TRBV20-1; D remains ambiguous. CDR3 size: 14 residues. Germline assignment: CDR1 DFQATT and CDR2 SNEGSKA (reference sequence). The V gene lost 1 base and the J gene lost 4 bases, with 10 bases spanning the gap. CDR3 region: CSARVVISNEKLFF. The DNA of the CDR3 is TGCAGTGCTAGAGTGGTGATCAGTAATGAAAAACTGTTTTTT.

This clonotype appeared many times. The CDR3 nucleotides read TGCAGTGCCCCCGTTTCGGGACAGAGCACAGATACGCAGTATTTT. It is translated as CSAPVSGQSTDTQYF. V and J are TRBV20-1 and TRBJ2-3; 7 bases map to TRBD1. Germline loops: CDR1 DFQATT, CDR2 SNEGSKA (reference sequence). The CDR3 is made up of 15 amino acids. The junction had 9 bases not matched to a gene; V was cut back by 6 bases and J by 0 bases.

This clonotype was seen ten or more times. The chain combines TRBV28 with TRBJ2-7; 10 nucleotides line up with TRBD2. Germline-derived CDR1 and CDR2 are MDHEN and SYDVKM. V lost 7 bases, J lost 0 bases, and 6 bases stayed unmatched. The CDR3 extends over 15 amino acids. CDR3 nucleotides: TGTGCCAGCACCCCGGGACTAGCGAGCTCCTACGAGCAGTACTTC. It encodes CASTPGLASSYEQYF.

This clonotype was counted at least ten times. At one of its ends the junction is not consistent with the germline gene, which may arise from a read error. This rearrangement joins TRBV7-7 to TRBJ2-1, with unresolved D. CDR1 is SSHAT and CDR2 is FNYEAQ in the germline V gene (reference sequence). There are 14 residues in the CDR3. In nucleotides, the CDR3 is TGTGCTAGCAGCTTATTCGGAACCTACAATGAGCAGTTCTTC. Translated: CASSLFGTYNEQFF. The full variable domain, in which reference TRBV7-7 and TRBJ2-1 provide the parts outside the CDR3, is GAGVSQSPRYKVTKRGQDVTLRCDPISSHATLYWYQQALGQGPEFLTYFNYEAQPDKSGLPSDRFSAERPEGSISTLTIQRTEQRDSAMYRCASSLFGTYNEQFFGPGTRLTVL.

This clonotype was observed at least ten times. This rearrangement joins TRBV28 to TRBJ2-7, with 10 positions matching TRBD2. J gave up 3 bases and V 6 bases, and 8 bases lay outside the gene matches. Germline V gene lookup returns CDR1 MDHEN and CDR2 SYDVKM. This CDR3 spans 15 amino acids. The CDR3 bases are TGTGCCAGCAGCCTAGGACTAGCGGCCGACTACGAGCAGTACTTC. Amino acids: CASSLGLAADYEQYF.

CDR3 region: CASSPGSPSGGNNSPLHF. The CDR3 region has the DNA TGTGCCAGCAGCCCTGGGTCTCCGTCTGGAGGGAATAATTCACCCCTCCACTTT. The V gene is TRBV7-6, the J gene TRBJ1-6; no definite D call. Trimming shortened V by 5 bases and J by 5 bases, and 22 bases separated the two germline ends. The V gene's germline CDR1 is SGHVS and CDR2 FNYEAQ. The CDR3 extends over 18 amino acids.

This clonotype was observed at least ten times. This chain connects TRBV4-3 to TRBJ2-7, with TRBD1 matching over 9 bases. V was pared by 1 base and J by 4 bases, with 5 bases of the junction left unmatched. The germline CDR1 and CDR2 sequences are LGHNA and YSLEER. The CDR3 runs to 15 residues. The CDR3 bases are TGCGCCAGCAGCCAAGGACGGGACAGGGTATACGAGCAGTACTTC. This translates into CASSQGRDRVYEQYF.

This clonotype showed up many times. Written as DNA, the CDR3 is TGCGCCAGCAGCCAGAAGACTAGGTACAATGAGCAGTTCTTC. This gives the protein CASSQKTRYNEQFF. The rearrangement uses TRBV4-1 and TRBJ2-1; maybe TRBD2 (6 bases). This CDR3 is built from 14 residues. V dropped 3 bases and J dropped 4 bases, with 10 bases sitting between them. Germline assignment: CDR1 MGHRA and CDR2 YSYEKL.

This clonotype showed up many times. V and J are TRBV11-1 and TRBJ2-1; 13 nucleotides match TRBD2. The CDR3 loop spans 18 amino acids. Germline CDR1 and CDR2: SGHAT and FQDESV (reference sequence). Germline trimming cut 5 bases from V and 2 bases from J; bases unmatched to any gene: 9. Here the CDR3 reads CASSPPGTSGDPYNEQFF. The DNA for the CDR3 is TGTGCCAGCAGCCCCCCCGGGACTAGCGGGGACCCCTACAATGAGCAGTTCTTC.

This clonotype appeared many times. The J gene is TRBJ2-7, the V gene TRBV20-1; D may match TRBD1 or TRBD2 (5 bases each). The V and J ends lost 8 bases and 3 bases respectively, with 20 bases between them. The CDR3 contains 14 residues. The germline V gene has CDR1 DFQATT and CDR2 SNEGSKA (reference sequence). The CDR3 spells CSTKDGANDYEQYF. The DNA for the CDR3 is TGCAGTACCAAGGACGGGGCCAACGACTACGAGCAGTACTTC.